Listed here are 28 T cell receptor beta chains from one sample, sequenced in a study of CXCR3-negative and CXCR3-positive naive CD8 T cells. Preparation of TRB cDNA libraries relied on 5' RACE carrying UMI labels. Reanalyzing the 5' RACE reads, TCRdb keeps one entry per CDR3 protein, without DNA. In total, the table holds over 45,000 distinct CDR3 sequences. The sample consisted of memory CD8+ T cells from blood. These receptor sequences come from a human donor in good health. Some clones in this sample may be carry-over from other donors' samples.

The gene calls are TRBV15 and TRBJ1-5; TCRdb selects TRBD1, and the lack of DNA leaves this call unchecked. The V gene's germline CDR1 is LNHNV and CDR2 YYDKDF (reference sequence). The CDR3 totals 17 residues. CDR3 residues: CATSRRGLGGSNQPQHF.

The chain employs TRBV4-2 and TRBJ2-7. The length of the CDR3 is 16 residues. The V gene's germline CDR1 is LGHNA and CDR2 YNFKEQ. The chain's CDR3 is CASSQDGSGGSYEQYF.

CDR3 protein: CASSSDSGANVLTF. This rearrangement joins TRBV6-2 or TRBV6-3 to TRBJ2-6. CDR3 length: 14 amino acids. Germline CDR1 and CDR2: MNHEY and SVGEGT.

The chain has TRBV21-1 and TRBJ2-4. TRBV21-1 is a recognized pseudogene. The CDR3 extends over 11 amino acids. The CDR3 here is CAGIRGLLSDF.

The V and J genes are TRBV18 and TRBJ2-7. The CDR3 is 14 amino acids. The V gene's germline CDR1 is KGHSH and CDR2 LQKENI. CDR3: CASSPRDRSYEQYF. Full variable domain (outside the CDR3, taken from reference TRBV18 and TRBJ2-7): NAGVMQNPRHLVRRRGQEARLRCSPMKGHSHVYWYRQLPEEGLKFMVYLQKENIIDESGMPKERFSAEFPKEGPSILRIQQVVRGDSAAYFCASSPRDRSYEQYFGPGTRLTVT.

This chain joins TRBV5-1 and TRBJ2-2. Germline V gives CDR1 SGHRS, CDR2 YFSETQ. There are 15 residues in the CDR3. This CDR3 reads CASSLTDQNTGELFF.

This chain connects TRBV5-1 to TRBJ2-2. Germline CDR1 and CDR2: SGHRS and YFSETQ. CDR3 size: 14 residues. This CDR3 is CASSLFPETGELFF.

The chain combines TRBV28 with TRBJ2-7; TCRdb designates TRBD2, a call that cannot be tested without DNA. The CDR3 has 14 residues. The V gene's germline CDR1 is MDHEN and CDR2 SYDVKM. The CDR3 here is CASSLSGRRGEQYF.

This chain joins TRBV28 and TRBJ1-1. The CDR3 runs to 12 residues. CDR1 MDHEN and CDR2 SYDVKM come from the germline V gene. CDR3 residues: CASSLMNTEAFF.

In terms of frequency, this clonotype is large. This chain links TRBV7-2 with TRBJ2-7. The germline V gene encodes CDR1 SGHTA and CDR2 FQGNSA. The CDR3 consists of 14 residues. The CDR3 reads CASSLLAGTYEQYF.

The rearrangement joins TRBV6-5 to TRBJ1-5; TCRdb lists TRBD1, though no DNA is available to test this call. CDR3 size: 17 residues. Germline assignment: CDR1 MNHEY and CDR2 SVGAGI. The CDR3 reads CASIHPRDRGGDQPQHF.

The chain joins TRBV20-1 to TRBJ2-4; TCRdb picks TRBD1, but there is no DNA to check that call. The CDR3 length is 15 residues. Germline CDR1 is DFQATT and CDR2 is SNEGSKA (reference sequence). CDR3: CSAIGAPGSKNIQYF.

This chain joins TRBV4-1 and TRBJ1-6. Per germline, CDR1 MGHRA and CDR2 YSYEKL. CDR3 length: 16 residues. The CDR3 loop is CASSQVPEGDNSPLHF.

The V call is TRBV29-1, the J call TRBJ2-7; the TRBD2 assignment by TCRdb is unverifiable without DNA. This CDR3 comprises 12 residues. The germline CDR1 and CDR2 sequences are SQVTM and ANQGSEA. CDR3 sequence reads: CSARDSAYEQYF.

The chain employs TRBV7-2 and TRBJ1-1. Looked up from germline, CDR1 is SGHTA and CDR2 is FQGNSA. CDR3 size: 17 residues. This CDR3 is CASSLAPRLTANTEAFF.

The gene calls are TRBV13 and TRBJ2-7. The CDR3 is 13 amino acids. The germline V gene has CDR1 PRHDT and CDR2 FYEKMQ (reference sequence). The CDR3 sequence: CASSFLDQEEQYF.

This sequence joins TRBV28 and TRBJ2-3; the D call of TRBD1 rests on TCRdb alone, since no DNA is present to check it. In germline, CDR1 is MDHEN, CDR2 SYDVKM. The CDR3 runs to 18 residues. The CDR3 is CASSRPGQTETSTDTQYF.

The chain recombines TRBV28 with TRBJ2-3; TCRdb lists TRBD1, though no DNA is available to test this call. CDR3 length equals 15 residues. Germline lookup yields CDR1 MDHEN and CDR2 SYDVKM. The CDR3 sequence is CASSFLLTGSDTQYF.

The chain combines TRBV29-1 with TRBJ1-2. This CDR3 contains 15 residues. Per germline, CDR1 SQVTM and CDR2 ANQGSEA. CDR3 sequence reads: CSVDGGANPGYGYTF.

V is TRBV28 and J is TRBJ1-2. Germline V lookup: CDR1 MDHEN, CDR2 SYDVKM. The CDR3 length is 13 residues. This chain's CDR3 is CASNPAENYGYTF.

J is TRBJ2-7 and V is TRBV6-5; TCRdb's D call of TRBD2 is untestable without DNA. CDR1 and CDR2 from the germline V gene are MNHEY and SVGAGI. CDR3 length: 14 amino acids. The CDR3 is CASRPGLAGYEQYF.

The chain couples TRBV28 to TRBJ1-6; TCRdb names TRBD1, which stays unverified in the absence of DNA. The CDR3 runs 14 residues. Germline values: CDR1 MDHEN, CDR2 SYDVKM. The CDR3: CASSLNGAASPLHF.

The chain carries TRBV6-2 or TRBV6-3 and TRBJ2-7; without DNA, the TCRdb call of TRBD1 cannot be checked. The CDR3 sequence is 13 residues long. Germline CDR1 reads MNHEY; CDR2 reads SVGEGT. The CDR3 reads CASSLRAAYEQYF.

This sequence joins TRBV29-1 and TRBJ2-2; as DNA is missing, the TRBD1 call by TCRdb cannot be tested. From germline, CDR1 is SQVTM and CDR2 ANQGSEA. This CDR3 has 15 amino acids. The CDR3 loop is CSVRAPLDGTGELFF.

The chain is built from TRBV29-1 and TRBJ2-5; TCRdb outputs TRBD1, but without DNA this stays unchecked. The CDR3 is made up of 13 amino acids. Germline CDR1 reads SQVTM; CDR2 reads ANQGSEA. The CDR3 spells CSVERQSQETQYF. The full variable domain, with the rest looked up from reference TRBV29-1 and TRBJ2-5, is SAVISQKPSRDICQRGTSLTIQCQVDSQVTMMFWYRQQPGQSLTLIATANQGSEATYESGFVIDKFPISRPNLTFSTLTVSNMSPEDSSIYLCSVERQSQETQYFGPGTRLLVL.

V gene TRBV2 combines with J gene TRBJ1-5; the TCRdb call, TRBD1, lacks DNA for checking. The CDR3 runs 14 residues. Per germline, CDR1 SNHLY and CDR2 FYNNEI. The CDR3 sequence is CASRLRGSNQPQHF.

This chain uses TRBV28 with TRBJ2-5; TCRdb selects TRBD2, and the lack of DNA leaves this call unchecked. The CDR3 has 13 amino acids. Per germline, CDR1 MDHEN and CDR2 SYDVKM. This CDR3 is CASSRPAQETQYF.

The CDR3 reads CSARDFLGMNTEAFF. V is TRBV20-1 and J is TRBJ1-1. The length of the CDR3 is 15 residues. The germline V gene encodes CDR1 DFQATT and CDR2 SNEGSKA (reference sequence).